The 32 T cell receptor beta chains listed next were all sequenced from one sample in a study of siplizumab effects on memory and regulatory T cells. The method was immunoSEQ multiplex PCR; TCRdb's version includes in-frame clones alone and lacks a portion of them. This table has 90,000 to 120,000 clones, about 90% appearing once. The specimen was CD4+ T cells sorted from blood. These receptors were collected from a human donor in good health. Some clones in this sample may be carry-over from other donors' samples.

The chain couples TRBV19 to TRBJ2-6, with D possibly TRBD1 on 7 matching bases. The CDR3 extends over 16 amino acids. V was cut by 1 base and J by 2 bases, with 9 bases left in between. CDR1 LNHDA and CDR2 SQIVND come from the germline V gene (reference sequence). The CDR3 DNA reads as TGTGCCAGTAGTATAGTCAGGGGGGCTGGGGCCAACGTCCTGACTTTC. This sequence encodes CASSIVRGAGANVLTF.

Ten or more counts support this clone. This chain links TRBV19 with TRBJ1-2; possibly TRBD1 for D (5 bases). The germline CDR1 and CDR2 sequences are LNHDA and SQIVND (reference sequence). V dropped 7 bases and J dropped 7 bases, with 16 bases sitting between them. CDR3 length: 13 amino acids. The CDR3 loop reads CASTGGWDSGYTF. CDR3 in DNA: TGTGCCAGTACTGGGGGTTGGGATTCTGGCTACACCTTC.

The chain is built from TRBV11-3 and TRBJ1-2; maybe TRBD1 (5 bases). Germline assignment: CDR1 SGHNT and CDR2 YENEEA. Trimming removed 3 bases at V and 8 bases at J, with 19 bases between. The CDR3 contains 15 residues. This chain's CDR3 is CASSFTSGARGGYTF. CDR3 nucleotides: TGTGCCAGCAGCTTTACGTCCGGGGCGCGTGGAGGCTACACCTTC. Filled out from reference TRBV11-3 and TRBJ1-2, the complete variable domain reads EAGVVQSPRYKIIEKKQPVAFWCNPISGHNTLYWYLQNLGQGPELLIRYENEEAVDDSQLPKDRFSAERLKGVDSTLKIQPAELGDSAVYLCASSFTSGARGGYTFGSGTRLTVV.

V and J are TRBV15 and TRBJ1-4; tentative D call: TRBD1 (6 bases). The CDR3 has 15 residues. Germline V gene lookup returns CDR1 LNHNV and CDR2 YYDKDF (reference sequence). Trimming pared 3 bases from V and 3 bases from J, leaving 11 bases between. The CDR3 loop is CATSRETGPNEKLFF. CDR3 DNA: TGTGCCACCAGCAGGGAGACAGGCCCTAATGAAAAACTGTTTTTT.

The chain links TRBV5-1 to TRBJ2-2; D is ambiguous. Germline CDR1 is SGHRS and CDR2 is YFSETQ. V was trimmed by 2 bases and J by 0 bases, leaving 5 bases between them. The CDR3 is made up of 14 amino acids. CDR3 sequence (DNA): TGCGCCAGCAGCTTAGTCGCGAACACCGGGGAGCTGTTTTTT. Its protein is CASSLVANTGELFF.

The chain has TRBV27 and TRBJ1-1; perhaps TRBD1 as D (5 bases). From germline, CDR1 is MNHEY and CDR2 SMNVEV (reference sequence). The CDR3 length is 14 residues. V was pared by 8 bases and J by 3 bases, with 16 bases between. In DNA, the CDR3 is TGTGCCAGCGGTAAGAGCAGGGAAGACACTGAAGCTTTCTTT. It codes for CASGKSREDTEAFF.

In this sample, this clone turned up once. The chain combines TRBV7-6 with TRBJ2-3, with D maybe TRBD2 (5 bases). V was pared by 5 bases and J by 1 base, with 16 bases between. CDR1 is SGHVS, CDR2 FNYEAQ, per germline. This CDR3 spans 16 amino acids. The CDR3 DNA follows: TGTGCCAGCAGCCCGACCCCCAGAGCGGGCACAGATACGCAGTATTTT. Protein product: CASSPTPRAGTDTQYF.

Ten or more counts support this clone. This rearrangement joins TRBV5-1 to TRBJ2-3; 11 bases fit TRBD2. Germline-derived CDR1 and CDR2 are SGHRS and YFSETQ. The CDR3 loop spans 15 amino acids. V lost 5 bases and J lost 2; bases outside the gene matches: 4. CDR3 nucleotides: TGCGCCAGCAGGTTAGCGGGAGGGGTCACAGATACGCAGTATTTT. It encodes CASRLAGGVTDTQYF.

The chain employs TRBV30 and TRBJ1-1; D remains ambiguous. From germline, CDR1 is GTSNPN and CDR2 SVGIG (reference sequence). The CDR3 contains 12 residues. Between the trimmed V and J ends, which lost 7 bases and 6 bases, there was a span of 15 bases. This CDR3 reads CAYHFKVAEAFF. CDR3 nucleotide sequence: TGTGCCTATCACTTTAAAGTGGCTGAAGCTTTCTTT.

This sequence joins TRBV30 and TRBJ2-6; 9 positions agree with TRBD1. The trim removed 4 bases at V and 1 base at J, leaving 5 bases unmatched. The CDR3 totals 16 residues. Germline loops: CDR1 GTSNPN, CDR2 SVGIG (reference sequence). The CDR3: CAWTRDRVSGANVLTF. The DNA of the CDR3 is TGTGCCTGGACTAGGGACAGGGTTTCTGGGGCCAACGTCCTGACTTTC. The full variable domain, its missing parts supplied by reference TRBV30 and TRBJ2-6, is SQTIHQWPATLVQPVGSPLSLECTVEGTSNPNLYWYRQAAGRGLQLLFYSVGIGQISSEVPQNLSASRPQDRQFILSSKKLLLSDSGFYLCAWTRDRVSGANVLTFGAGSRLTVL.

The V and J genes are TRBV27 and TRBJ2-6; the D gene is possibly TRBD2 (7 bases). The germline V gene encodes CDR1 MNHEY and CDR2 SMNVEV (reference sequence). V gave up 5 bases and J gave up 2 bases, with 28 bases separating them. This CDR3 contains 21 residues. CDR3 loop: CASSPENWGGFNPTGANVLTF. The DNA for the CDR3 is TGTGCCAGCAGTCCCGAAAATTGGGGGGGCTTTAACCCCACTGGGGCCAACGTCCTGACTTTC.

For the CDR3, the DNA is TGTGCCAGCAGTGGCCGAGCGGGGGATACAGGGGATACGCAGTATTTT. It translates to CASSGRAGDTGDTQYF. The chain joins TRBV2 to TRBJ2-3; 8 bases align to TRBD2. This CDR3 has 16 amino acids. Germline trimming cut 4 bases from V and 6 bases from J; bases unmatched to any gene: 12. CDR1 and CDR2 from the germline V gene are SNHLY and FYNNEI.

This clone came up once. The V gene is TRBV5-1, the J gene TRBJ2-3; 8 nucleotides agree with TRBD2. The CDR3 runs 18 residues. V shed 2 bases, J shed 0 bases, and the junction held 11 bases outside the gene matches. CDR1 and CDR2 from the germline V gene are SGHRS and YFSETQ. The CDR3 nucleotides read TGCGCCAGCAGCTTTTCCGGACTAGCTGCTACTAGCACAGATACGCAGTATTTT. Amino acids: CASSFSGLAATSTDTQYF. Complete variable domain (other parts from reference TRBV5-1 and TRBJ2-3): KAGVTQTPRYLIKTRGQQVTLSCSPISGHRSVSWYQQTPGQGLQFLFEYFSETQRNKGNFPGRFSGRQFSNSRSEMNVSTLELGDSALYLCASSFSGLAATSTDTQYFGPGTRLTVL.

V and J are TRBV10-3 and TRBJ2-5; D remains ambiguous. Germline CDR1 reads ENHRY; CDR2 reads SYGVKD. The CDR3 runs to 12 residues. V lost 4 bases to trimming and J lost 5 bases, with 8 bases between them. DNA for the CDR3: TGTGCCATCAGTGTTGCAAAGGAGACCCAGTACTTC. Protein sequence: CAISVAKETQYF.

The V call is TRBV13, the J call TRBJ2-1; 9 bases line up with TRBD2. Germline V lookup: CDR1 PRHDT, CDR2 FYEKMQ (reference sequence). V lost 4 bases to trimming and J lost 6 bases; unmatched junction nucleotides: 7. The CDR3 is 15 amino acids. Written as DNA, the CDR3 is TGTGCCAGCAGCTCTAGCGGGAAACCCGTCAATGAGCAGTTCTTC. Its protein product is CASSSSGKPVNEQFF.

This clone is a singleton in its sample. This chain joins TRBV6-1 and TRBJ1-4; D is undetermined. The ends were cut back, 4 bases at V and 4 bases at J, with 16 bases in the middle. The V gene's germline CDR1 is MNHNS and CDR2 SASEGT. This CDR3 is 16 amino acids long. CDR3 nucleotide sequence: TGTGCCAGCAGTGTTCTGGGTTACGGCAGTAATGAAAAACTGTTTTTT. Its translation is CASSVLGYGSNEKLFF.

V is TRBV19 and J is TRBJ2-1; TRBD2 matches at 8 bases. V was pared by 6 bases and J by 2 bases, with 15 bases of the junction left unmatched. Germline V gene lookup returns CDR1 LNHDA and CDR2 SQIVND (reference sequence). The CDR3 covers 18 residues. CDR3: CASRRGRREGSAYNEQFF. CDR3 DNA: TGTGCCAGTAGGAGGGGTAGACGGGAGGGGAGCGCCTACAATGAGCAGTTCTTC.

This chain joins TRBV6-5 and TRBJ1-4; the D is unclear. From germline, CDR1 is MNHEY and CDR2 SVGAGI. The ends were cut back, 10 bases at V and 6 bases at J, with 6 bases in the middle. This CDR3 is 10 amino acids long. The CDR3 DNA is TGTGCCACCTCGCATGAAAAACTGTTTTTT. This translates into CATSHEKLFF.

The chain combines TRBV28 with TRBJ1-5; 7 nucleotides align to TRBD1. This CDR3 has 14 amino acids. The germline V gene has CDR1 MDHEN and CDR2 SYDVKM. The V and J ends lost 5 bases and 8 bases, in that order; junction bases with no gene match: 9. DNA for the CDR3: TGTGCCAGCAGTACCGGGACAGACCTTAAGCCCCAGCATTTT. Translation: CASSTGTDLKPQHF. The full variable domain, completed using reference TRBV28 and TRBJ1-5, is DVKVTQSSRYLVKRTGEKVFLECVQDMDHENMFWYRQDPGLGLRLIYFSYDVKMKEKGDIPEGYSVSREKKERFSLILESASTNQTSMYLCASSTGTDLKPQHFGDGTRLSIL.

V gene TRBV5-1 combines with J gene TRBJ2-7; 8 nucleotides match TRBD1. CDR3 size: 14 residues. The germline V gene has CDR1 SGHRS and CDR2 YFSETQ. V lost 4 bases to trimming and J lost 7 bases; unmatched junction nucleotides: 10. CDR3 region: CASSTTGVMGEQYF. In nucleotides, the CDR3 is TGCGCCAGCAGCACGACAGGGGTCATGGGTGAGCAGTACTTC. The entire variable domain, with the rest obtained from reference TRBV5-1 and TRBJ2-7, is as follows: KAGVTQTPRYLIKTRGQQVTLSCSPISGHRSVSWYQQTPGQGLQFLFEYFSETQRNKGNFPGRFSGRQFSNSRSEMNVSTLELGDSALYLCASSTTGVMGEQYFGPGTRLTVT.

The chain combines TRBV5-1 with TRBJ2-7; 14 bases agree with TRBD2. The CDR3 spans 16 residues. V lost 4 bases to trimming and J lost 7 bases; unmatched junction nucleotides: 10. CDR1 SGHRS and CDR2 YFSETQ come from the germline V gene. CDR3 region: CASSRTSGRTTGEQYF. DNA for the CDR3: TGCGCCAGCAGCCGGACTAGCGGGAGGACCACTGGGGAGCAGTACTTC.

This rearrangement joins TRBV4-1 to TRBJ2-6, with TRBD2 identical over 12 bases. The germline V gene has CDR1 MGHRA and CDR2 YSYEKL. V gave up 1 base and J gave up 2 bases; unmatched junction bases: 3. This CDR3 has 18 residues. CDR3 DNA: TGCGCCAGCAGCCAAGTCGCTAGCGGGAGGGCTGGGGCCAACGTCCTGACTTTC. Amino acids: CASSQVASGRAGANVLTF.

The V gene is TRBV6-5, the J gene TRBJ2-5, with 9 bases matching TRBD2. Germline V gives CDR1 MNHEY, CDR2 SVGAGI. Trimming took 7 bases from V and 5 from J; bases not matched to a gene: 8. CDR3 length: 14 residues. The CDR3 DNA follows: TGTGCCAGCACCTTAGCGGGAGAGTTGGAGACCCAGTACTTC. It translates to CASTLAGELETQYF.

CDR3 residues: CASSSRSYGYTF. CDR3 DNA sequence: TGTGCCAGCAGCTCCAGGAGCTATGGCTACACCTTC. This chain joins TRBV7-8 and TRBJ1-2; D is ambiguous. Germline V gene lookup returns CDR1 SGHVS and CDR2 FQNEAQ. V gave up 4 bases and J gave up 4 bases, with 7 bases separating them. CDR3 size: 12 residues.

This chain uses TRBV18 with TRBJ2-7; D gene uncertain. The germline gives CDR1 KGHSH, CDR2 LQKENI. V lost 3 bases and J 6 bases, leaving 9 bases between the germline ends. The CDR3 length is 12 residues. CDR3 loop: CASSPNPPEQYF. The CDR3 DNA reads TGTGCCAGCTCACCGAATCCCCCCGAGCAGTACTTC.

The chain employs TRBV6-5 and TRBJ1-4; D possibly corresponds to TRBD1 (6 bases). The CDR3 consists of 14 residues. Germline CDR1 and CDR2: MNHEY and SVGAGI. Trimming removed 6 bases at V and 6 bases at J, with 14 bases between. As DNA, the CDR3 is TGTGCCAGCAGCTACAGGGTTCGAGATGAAAAACTGTTTTTT. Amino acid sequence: CASSYRVRDEKLFF.

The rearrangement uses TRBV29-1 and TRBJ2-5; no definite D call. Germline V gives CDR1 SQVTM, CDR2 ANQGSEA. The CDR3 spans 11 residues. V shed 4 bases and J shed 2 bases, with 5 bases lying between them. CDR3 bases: TGCAGCGTTGTTCAACAAGAGACCCAGTACTTC. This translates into CSVVQQETQYF.

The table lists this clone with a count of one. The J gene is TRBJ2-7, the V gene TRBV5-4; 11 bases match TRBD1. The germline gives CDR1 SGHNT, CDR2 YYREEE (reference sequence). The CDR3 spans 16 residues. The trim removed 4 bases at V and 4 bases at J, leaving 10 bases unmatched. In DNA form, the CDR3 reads TGTGCCAGCAGCCAAGGGCTTGGGACAGGGGGTTACGAGCAGTACTTC. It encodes CASSQGLGTGGYEQYF.

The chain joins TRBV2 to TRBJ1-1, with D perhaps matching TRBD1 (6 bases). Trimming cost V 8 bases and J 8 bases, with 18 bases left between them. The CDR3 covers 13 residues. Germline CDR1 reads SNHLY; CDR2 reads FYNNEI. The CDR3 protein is CASQLGGGIEAFF. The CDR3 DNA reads TGTGCCAGCCAATTAGGGGGGGGGATAGAAGCTTTCTTT.

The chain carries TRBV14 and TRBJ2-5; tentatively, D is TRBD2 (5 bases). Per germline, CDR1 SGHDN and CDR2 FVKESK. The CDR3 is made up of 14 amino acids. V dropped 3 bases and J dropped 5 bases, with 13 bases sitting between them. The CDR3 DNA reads TGTGCCAGCAGCCAGGGAGACCTTCGGGAGACCCAGTACTTC. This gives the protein CASSQGDLRETQYF.

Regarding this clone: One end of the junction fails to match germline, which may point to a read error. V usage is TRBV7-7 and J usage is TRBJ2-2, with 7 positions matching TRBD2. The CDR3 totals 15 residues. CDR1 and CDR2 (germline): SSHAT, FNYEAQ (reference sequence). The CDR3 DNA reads TGTGCTAGCAGCCCCCGGGCGGGGGTCCCCGGGGAGCTGTTTTTT. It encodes CASSPRAGVPGELFF.

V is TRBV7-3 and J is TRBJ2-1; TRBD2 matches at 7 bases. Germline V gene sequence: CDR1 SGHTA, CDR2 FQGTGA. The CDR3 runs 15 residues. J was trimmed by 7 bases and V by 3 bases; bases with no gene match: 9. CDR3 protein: CASSFPETSKNEQFF. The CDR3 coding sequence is TGTGCCAGCAGCTTCCCGGAGACTAGCAAAAATGAGCAGTTCTTC.